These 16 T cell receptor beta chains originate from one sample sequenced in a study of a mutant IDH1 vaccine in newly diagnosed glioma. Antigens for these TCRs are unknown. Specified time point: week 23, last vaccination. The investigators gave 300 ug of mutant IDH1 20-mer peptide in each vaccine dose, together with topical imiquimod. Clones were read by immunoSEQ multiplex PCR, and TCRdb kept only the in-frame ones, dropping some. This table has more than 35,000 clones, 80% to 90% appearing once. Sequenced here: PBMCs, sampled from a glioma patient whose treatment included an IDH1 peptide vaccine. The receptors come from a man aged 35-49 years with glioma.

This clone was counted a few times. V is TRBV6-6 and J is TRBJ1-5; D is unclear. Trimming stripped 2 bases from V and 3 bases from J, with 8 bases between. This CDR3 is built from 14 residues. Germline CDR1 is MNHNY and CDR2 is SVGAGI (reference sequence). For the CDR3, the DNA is TGTGCCAGCAGTTACGGACGGTACAATCAGCCCCAGCATTTT. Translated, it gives CASSYGRYNQPQHF.

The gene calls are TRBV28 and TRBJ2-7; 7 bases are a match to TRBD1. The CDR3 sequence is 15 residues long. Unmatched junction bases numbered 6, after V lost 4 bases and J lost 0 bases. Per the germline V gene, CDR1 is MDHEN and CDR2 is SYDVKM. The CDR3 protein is CASSSTGEPSYEQYF. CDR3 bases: TGTGCCAGCAGTTCAACAGGGGAACCCTCCTACGAGCAGTACTTC.

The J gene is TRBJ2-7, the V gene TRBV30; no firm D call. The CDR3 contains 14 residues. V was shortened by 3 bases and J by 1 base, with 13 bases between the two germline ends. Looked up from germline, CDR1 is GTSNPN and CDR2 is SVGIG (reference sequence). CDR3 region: CAWRWRLGSYEQYF. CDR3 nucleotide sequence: TGTGCCTGGAGATGGAGACTGGGATCCTACGAGCAGTACTTC.

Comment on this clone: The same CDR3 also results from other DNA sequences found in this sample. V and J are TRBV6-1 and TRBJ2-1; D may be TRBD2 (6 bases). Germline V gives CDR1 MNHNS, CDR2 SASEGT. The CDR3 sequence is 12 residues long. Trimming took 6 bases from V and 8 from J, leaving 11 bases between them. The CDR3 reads CASSEEGYEQFF. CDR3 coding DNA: TGTGCCAGCAGCGAGGAGGGGTATGAGCAGTTCTTC.

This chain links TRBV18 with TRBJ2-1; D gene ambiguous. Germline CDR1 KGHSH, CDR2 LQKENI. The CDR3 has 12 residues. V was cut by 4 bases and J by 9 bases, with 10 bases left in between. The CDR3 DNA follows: TGTGCCAGCTCACGAGAATCCAGTGAGCAGTTCTTC. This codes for CASSRESSEQFF.

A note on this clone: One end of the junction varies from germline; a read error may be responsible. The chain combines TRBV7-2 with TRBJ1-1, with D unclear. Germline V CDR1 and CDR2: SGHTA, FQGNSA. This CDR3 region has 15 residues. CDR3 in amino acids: CASSLAPTWSSEAFF. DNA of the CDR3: TGTGCCAGCAGCCTAGCCCCCACTTGGAGCTCTGAAGCTTTCTTT.

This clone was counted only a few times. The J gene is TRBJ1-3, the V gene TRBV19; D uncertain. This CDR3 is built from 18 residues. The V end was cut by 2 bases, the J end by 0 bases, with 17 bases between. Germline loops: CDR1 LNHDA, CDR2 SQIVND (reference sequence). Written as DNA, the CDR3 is TGTGCCAGTAGTATAAGAACGCCTACCCACCACTCTGGAAACACCATATATTTT. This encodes CASSIRTPTHHSGNTIYF.

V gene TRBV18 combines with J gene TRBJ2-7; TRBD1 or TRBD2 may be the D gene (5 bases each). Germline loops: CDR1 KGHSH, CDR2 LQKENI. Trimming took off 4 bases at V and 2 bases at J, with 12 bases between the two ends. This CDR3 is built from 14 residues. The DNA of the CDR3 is TGTGCCAGCTCACTAGACGGGGCCGCCTACGAGCAGTACTTC. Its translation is CASSLDGAAYEQYF.

CDR3 region: CASSAPGTSGRTQETQYF. CDR3 nucleotide sequence: TGCGCCAGCAGTGCCCCCGGGACTAGCGGGAGGACACAAGAGACCCAGTACTTC. This chain uses TRBV10-1 with TRBJ2-5; TRBD2 aligns across 15 bases. Germline V lookup: CDR1 WNHNN, CDR2 SYGVQD (reference sequence). The ends lost 4 bases at V and 2 bases at J; junction bases unmatched: 8. The CDR3 length is 18 residues.

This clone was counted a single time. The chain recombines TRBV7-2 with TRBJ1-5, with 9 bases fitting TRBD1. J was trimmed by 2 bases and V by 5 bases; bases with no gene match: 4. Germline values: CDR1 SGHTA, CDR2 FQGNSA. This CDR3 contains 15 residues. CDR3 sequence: CASSRTGAGNQPQHF. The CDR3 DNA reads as TGTGCCAGCAGCCGGACAGGGGCGGGCAATCAGCCCCAGCATTTT.

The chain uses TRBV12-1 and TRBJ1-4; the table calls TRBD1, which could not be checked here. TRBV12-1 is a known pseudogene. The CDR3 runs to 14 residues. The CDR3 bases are TGTGCCAGCAGCTTAGGACAGGCTAATGAAAAACTGTTTTTT. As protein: CASSLGQANEKLFF.

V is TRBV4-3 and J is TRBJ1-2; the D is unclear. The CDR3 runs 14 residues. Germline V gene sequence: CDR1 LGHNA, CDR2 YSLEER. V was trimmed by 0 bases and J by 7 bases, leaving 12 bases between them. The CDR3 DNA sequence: TGCGCCAGCAGCCAAGATCTAGGAATGGGTGGCTACACCTTC. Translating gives CASSQDLGMGGYTF.

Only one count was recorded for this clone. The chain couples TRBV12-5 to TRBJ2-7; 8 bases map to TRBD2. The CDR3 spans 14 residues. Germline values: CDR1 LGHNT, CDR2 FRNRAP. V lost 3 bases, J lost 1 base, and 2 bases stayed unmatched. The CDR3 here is CASGLIAGSYEQYF. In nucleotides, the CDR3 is TGTGCTAGTGGTTTAATAGCGGGGTCCTACGAGCAGTACTTC. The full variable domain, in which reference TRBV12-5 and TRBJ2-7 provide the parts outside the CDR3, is DARVTQTPRHKVTEMGQEVTMRCQPILGHNTVFWYRQTMMQGLELLAYFRNRAPLDDSGMPKDRFSAEMPDATLATLKIQPSEPRDSAVYFCASGLIAGSYEQYFGPGTRLTVT.

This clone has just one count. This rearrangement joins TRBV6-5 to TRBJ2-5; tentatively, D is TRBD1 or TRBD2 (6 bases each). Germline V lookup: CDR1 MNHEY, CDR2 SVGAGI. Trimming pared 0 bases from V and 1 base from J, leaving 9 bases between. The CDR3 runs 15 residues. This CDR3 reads CASSYSGGVQETQYF. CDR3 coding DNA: TGTGCCAGCAGTTACTCCGGGGGCGTCCAAGAGACCCAGTACTTC.

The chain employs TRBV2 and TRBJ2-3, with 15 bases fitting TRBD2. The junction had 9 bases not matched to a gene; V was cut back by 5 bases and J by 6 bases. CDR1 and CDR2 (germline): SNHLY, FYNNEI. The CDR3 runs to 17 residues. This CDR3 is CASSFRTSGGARDTQYF. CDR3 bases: TGTGCCAGCAGTTTTCGGACTAGCGGGGGGGCGAGGGATACGCAGTATTTT.

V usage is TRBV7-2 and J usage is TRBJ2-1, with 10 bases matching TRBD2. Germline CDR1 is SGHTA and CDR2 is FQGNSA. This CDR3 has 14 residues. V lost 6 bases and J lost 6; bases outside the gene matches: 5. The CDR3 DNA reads TGTGCCAGCAGTCCTAGCGGGAGAGGCAATGAGCAGTTCTTC. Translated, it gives CASSPSGRGNEQFF.